These T cell receptor beta chains were read from a single sample in a study of cytomegalovirus exposure and HLA in healthy donors. Profiled with immunoSEQ multiplex PCR; TCRdb holds only in-frame clones, not every one. The repertoire has about 130,000 clones, around 95% of them found once; the top ten carry around 1.7%. Sequencing was carried out using PBMCs. The receptor set was obtained from a man in his late teens or twenties in good health and CMV-seronegative. Both conserved end residues are part of each CDR3. Each record gives: V gene, clone size, D gene, J gene, CDR3 protein, CDR3 DNA. D genes are given only for firm matches. Clone size is given for some rows only: seen once, a few or many times, or a class if the clone is expanded.

v_call: TRBV9; clone_size: few; d_call: TRBD2; j_call: TRBJ2-1; cdr3_aa: CASSVLSSGAYNEQFF; cdr3_nt: TGTGCCAGCAGCGTATTGTCTAGCGGGGCCTACAATGAGCAGTTCTTC
v_call: TRBV11-2; clone_size: -; d_call: -; j_call: TRBJ2-5; cdr3_aa: CASSLGAQYF; cdr3_nt: TGTGCCAGCAGCTTAGGAGCCCAGTACTTC
v_call: TRBV25-1; clone_size: -; d_call: TRBD1; j_call: TRBJ1-2; cdr3_aa: CASSAQGTSGYTF; cdr3_nt: TGTGCCAGCAGTGCACAGGGGACTAGCGGCTACACCTTC
v_call: TRBV4-1; clone_size: -; d_call: TRBD2; j_call: TRBJ2-7; cdr3_aa: CASSPGLAGVYEQYF; cdr3_nt: TGCGCCAGCAGCCCCGGACTAGCGGGAGTCTACGAGCAGTACTTC
v_call: TRBV5-1; clone_size: few; d_call: -; j_call: TRBJ1-2; cdr3_aa: CASSPEEGYYGYTF; cdr3_nt: TGCGCCAGCAGCCCGGAGGAGGGTTACTATGGCTACACCTTC
v_call: TRBV15; clone_size: -; d_call: -; j_call: TRBJ2-1; cdr3_aa: CATSRDGGLSRYNEQFF; cdr3_nt: TGTGCCACCAGCAGAGATGGGGGACTCAGCCGCTACAATGAGCAGTTCTTC
v_call: TRBV10-2; clone_size: -; d_call: TRBD2; j_call: TRBJ2-5; cdr3_aa: CASSPGLAGQETQYF; cdr3_nt: TGCGCCAGCAGTCCGGGACTAGCGGGTCAAGAGACCCAGTACTTC
v_call: TRBV2; clone_size: -; d_call: TRBD1; j_call: TRBJ2-7; cdr3_aa: CASNYGTDEQYF; cdr3_nt: TGTGCCAGCAACTACGGGACAGATGAGCAGTACTTC
v_call: TRBV11-3; clone_size: -; d_call: TRBD1; j_call: TRBJ2-1; cdr3_aa: CASSRDSFGEQFF; cdr3_nt: TGTGCCAGCAGCCGGGACAGTTTCGGTGAGCAGTTCTTC
v_call: TRBV7-2; clone_size: -; d_call: -; j_call: TRBJ2-2; cdr3_aa: CASSGALRSAGELFF; cdr3_nt: TGTGCCAGCAGTGGAGCACTACGAAGCGCCGGGGAGCTGTTTTTT
v_call: TRBV6-6; clone_size: -; d_call: -; j_call: TRBJ2-1; cdr3_aa: CASSYLGNEQFF; cdr3_nt: TGTGCCAGCAGTTACCTCGGCAATGAGCAGTTCTTC
v_call: TRBV7-2; clone_size: -; d_call: TRBD1; j_call: TRBJ2-7; cdr3_aa: CASSLGTGGNYEQYF; cdr3_nt: TGTGCCAGCAGCTTAGGAACAGGGGGGAACTACGAGCAGTACTTC
v_call: TRBV19; clone_size: -; d_call: TRBD1; j_call: TRBJ2-1; cdr3_aa: CASSMTGGLNEQFF; cdr3_nt: TGTGCCAGTAGTATGACAGGGGGCCTCAATGAGCAGTTCTTC
v_call: TRBV4-1; clone_size: -; d_call: -; j_call: TRBJ1-1; cdr3_aa: CASSPPIGNTEAFF; cdr3_nt: TGCGCCAGCAGCCCCCCTATCGGGAACACTGAAGCTTTCTTT
v_call: TRBV7-2; clone_size: -; d_call: -; j_call: TRBJ2-3; cdr3_aa: CASSYLAHSTDTQYF; cdr3_nt: TGTGCCAGCAGCTATCTAGCGCACAGCACAGATACGCAGTATTTT
v_call: TRBV28; clone_size: -; d_call: -; j_call: TRBJ1-4; cdr3_aa: CASSSAGGGGEKLFF; cdr3_nt: TGTGCCAGCAGCTCCGCGGGGGGAGGCGGTGAAAAACTGTTTTTT
v_call: TRBV14; clone_size: -; d_call: -; j_call: TRBJ2-5; cdr3_aa: CASSQVRPETQYF; cdr3_nt: TGTGCCAGCAGCCAAGTGAGGCCAGAGACCCAGTACTTC
v_call: TRBV9; clone_size: once; d_call: TRBD2; j_call: TRBJ2-7; cdr3_aa: CASSVGSGTPYEQYF; cdr3_nt: TGTGCCAGCAGCGTAGGGAGCGGGACCCCCTACGAGCAGTACTTC
v_call: TRBV7-9; clone_size: -; d_call: TRBD1; j_call: TRBJ1-4; cdr3_aa: CASSTTGKEKLFF; cdr3_nt: TGTGCCAGCAGCACGACAGGGAAAGAAAAACTGTTTTTT
v_call: TRBV21-1; clone_size: -; d_call: -; j_call: TRBJ2-7; cdr3_aa: CASSHRPDGEQYF; cdr3_nt: TGTGCCAGCAGCCACAGACCTGATGGCGAGCAGTACTTC
v_call: TRBV10-3; clone_size: -; d_call: -; j_call: TRBJ2-5; cdr3_aa: CAISPEGRKETQYF; cdr3_nt: TGTGCCATCAGTCCGGAGGGCCGAAAAGAGACCCAGTACTTC
v_call: TRBV7-2; clone_size: -; d_call: TRBD1; j_call: TRBJ1-2; cdr3_aa: CASSLTGGLYGYTF; cdr3_nt: TGTGCCAGCAGCCTGACAGGGGGCCTCTATGGCTACACCTTC
v_call: TRBV2; clone_size: -; d_call: -; j_call: TRBJ2-2; cdr3_aa: CASSGLFETGELFF; cdr3_nt: TGTGCCAGCAGTGGACTCTTTGAAACCGGGGAGCTGTTTTTT
v_call: TRBV30; clone_size: -; d_call: -; j_call: TRBJ1-3; cdr3_aa: CASTPTGDSSGNTIYF; cdr3_nt: TGTGCCTCAACCCCAACCGGGGATTCCTCTGGAAACACCATATATTTT
v_call: TRBV5-6; clone_size: -; d_call: TRBD1; j_call: TRBJ2-7; cdr3_aa: CASSPSLGQGSYEQYF; cdr3_nt: TGTGCCAGCAGCCCAAGCCTCGGACAGGGTTCCTACGAGCAGTACTTC
v_call: TRBV5-1; clone_size: -; d_call: -; j_call: TRBJ2-1; cdr3_aa: CASSLDRASFNEQFF; cdr3_nt: TGCGCCAGCAGCTTGGACAGGGCCTCCTTCAATGAGCAGTTCTTC
v_call: TRBV9; clone_size: -; d_call: TRBD1; j_call: TRBJ2-7; cdr3_aa: CASSPRDRGYEQYF; cdr3_nt: TGTGCCAGCAGCCCCCGGGACAGGGGATACGAGCAGTACTTC
v_call: TRBV4-2; clone_size: -; d_call: -; j_call: TRBJ2-2; cdr3_aa: CASSQGHEGTGELFF; cdr3_nt: TGTGCCAGCAGCCAGGGTCATGAGGGCACCGGGGAGCTGTTTTTT
v_call: TRBV30; clone_size: -; d_call: TRBD1; j_call: TRBJ1-5; cdr3_aa: CACIGTGGDQPQHF; cdr3_nt: TGTGCCTGCATAGGGACAGGGGGAGATCAGCCCCAGCATTTT
v_call: TRBV27; clone_size: -; d_call: -; j_call: TRBJ1-1; cdr3_aa: CASSLSRDTEAFF; cdr3_nt: TGTGCCAGCAGTTTATCAAGAGACACTGAAGCTTTCTTT
v_call: TRBV7-9; clone_size: -; d_call: -; j_call: TRBJ2-7; cdr3_aa: CASSHPVIEGIPYEQYF; cdr3_nt: TGTGCCAGCAGCCACCCGGTCATCGAGGGTATCCCCTACGAGCAGTACTTC
v_call: TRBV14; clone_size: -; d_call: -; j_call: TRBJ1-2; cdr3_aa: CASSQEGARDTRFYGYTF; cdr3_nt: TGTGCCAGCAGCCAAGAGGGTGCTAGGGACACACGCTTCTATGGCTACACCTTC
v_call: TRBV28; clone_size: -; d_call: TRBD1; j_call: TRBJ1-4; cdr3_aa: CATLQGADEKLFF; cdr3_nt: TGTGCCACCCTACAGGGGGCGGATGAAAAACTGTTTTTT
v_call: TRBV12-5; clone_size: -; d_call: TRBD2; j_call: TRBJ2-1; cdr3_aa: CASGTPGLAGEDEQFF; cdr3_nt: TGTGCTAGTGGTACCCCCGGACTAGCGGGAGAAGATGAGCAGTTCTTC
v_call: TRBV7-2; clone_size: -; d_call: -; j_call: TRBJ2-2; cdr3_aa: CASSWTVPNTGELFF; cdr3_nt: TGTGCCAGCAGCTGGACAGTTCCAAACACCGGGGAGCTGTTTTTT
v_call: TRBV29-1; clone_size: once; d_call: TRBD2; j_call: TRBJ2-1; cdr3_aa: CSVEDRSGRRFNEQFF; cdr3_nt: TGCAGCGTTGAAGACCGGAGCGGGAGAAGATTCAATGAGCAGTTCTTC
v_call: TRBV4-1; clone_size: -; d_call: -; j_call: TRBJ1-2; cdr3_aa: CASSQAMLARGYGYTF; cdr3_nt: TGCGCCAGCAGCCAAGCTATGCTGGCCAGGGGCTATGGCTACACCTTC
v_call: TRBV7-2; clone_size: -; d_call: -; j_call: TRBJ1-2; cdr3_aa: CASSLGRYYGYTF; cdr3_nt: TGTGCCAGCAGCTTAGGGAGGTATTATGGCTACACCTTC
v_call: TRBV4-2; clone_size: -; d_call: TRBD2; j_call: TRBJ2-1; cdr3_aa: CASSQDRASGRIEQFF; cdr3_nt: TGTGCCAGCAGCCAAGATAGGGCTAGCGGGAGAATTGAGCAGTTCTTC
v_call: TRBV7-2; clone_size: -; d_call: -; j_call: TRBJ2-7; cdr3_aa: CASSLGTATRGEQYF; cdr3_nt: TGTGCCAGCAGCCTCGGGACAGCTACCCGGGGGGAGCAGTACTTC
v_call: TRBV6-6; clone_size: -; d_call: -; j_call: TRBJ2-1; cdr3_aa: CASSLTLNEQFF; cdr3_nt: TGTGCCAGCAGCCTGACTCTCAATGAGCAGTTCTTC
v_call: TRBV5-6; clone_size: -; d_call: TRBD1; j_call: TRBJ2-3; cdr3_aa: CASSIKSGTASTDTQYF; cdr3_nt: TGTGCCAGCAGCATCAAATCCGGGACAGCTAGCACAGATACGCAGTATTTT
v_call: TRBV7-2; clone_size: -; d_call: TRBD2; j_call: TRBJ2-2; cdr3_aa: CASSSQAASGRAGELFF; cdr3_nt: TGTGCCAGCAGCTCCCAAGCGGCTAGCGGGAGAGCCGGGGAGCTGTTTTTT
v_call: TRBV5-1; clone_size: -; d_call: -; j_call: TRBJ1-5; cdr3_aa: CASSLEGLKNQPQHF; cdr3_nt: TGCGCCAGCAGCTTGGAGGGACTGAAGAATCAGCCCCAGCATTTT
v_call: TRBV7-2; clone_size: -; d_call: TRBD2; j_call: TRBJ2-7; cdr3_aa: CASSLELAGRMYSYEQYF; cdr3_nt: TGTGCCAGCAGCTTAGAACTAGCGGGAAGGATGTACTCCTACGAGCAGTACTTC